One T cell receptor (beta chain) is described in this entry. CDR3 length equals 11 residues. V shed 5 bases and J shed 10 bases, with 11 bases lying between them. Per the germline V gene, CDR1 is MDHEN and CDR2 is SYDVKM. The record originates from a study of blood T cell repertoires in COVID-19. About the study: Samples representing acute and convalescent COVID-19 were sourced from the United States, Italy and Spain. PBMCs, B-cell-depleted T cells, or T cells provided the cDNA or gDNA that made up the material.

Authors' data handling: Amplifying reference gene primers gave estimates of nucleated cell counts. The protocol was immunoSEQ multiplex PCR, while the TCRdb copy is restricted to in-frame clones and leaves out a portion. V, J and clone size reflect that table, while D and trimming were determined from the DNA. The sample consists of about 260,000 clones, approximately 89% of them appearing once. Sequencing used peripheral blood. This receptor was taken from a woman aged 50 to 65 with acute or convalescent COVID-19. The chain links TRBV28 to TRBJ1-1; TRBD1 might be the D (6 bases). The CDR3 is CASSTRGGAFF. The CDR3 nucleotides read TGTGCCAGCAGTACCCGAGGGGGAGCTTTCTTT.